Shown below are 9 T cell receptor beta chains from a single sample sequenced in a study of blood T cell repertoires in COVID-19. Sequencing used immunoSEQ multiplex PCR; TCRdb keeps in-frame clones, though not all of them. In the table there are approximately 200,000 clones, less than 90% of which are singletons. Sequences were obtained from peripheral blood. These receptors were collected from a man aged 40-50 years with active or convalescent COVID-19.

The chain recombines TRBV3-1 (or the pseudogene TRBV3-2) with TRBJ1-4, with D unclear. The CDR3 has 15 amino acids. Trimming left V 0 bases short and J 10 bases short, with 15 bases between. The V gene's germline CDR1 is LGHDT and CDR2 YNNKEL (reference sequence). CDR3 sequence reads: CASSQEGTQRGKLFF. DNA for the CDR3: TGTGCCAGCAGCCAAGAGGGTACCCAGCGGGGAAAACTGTTTTTT.

V usage is TRBV28 and J usage is TRBJ1-2, with TRBD1 matching 8 bases. From germline, CDR1 is MDHEN and CDR2 SYDVKM. V gave up 3 bases and J gave up 2 bases; unmatched junction bases: 5. The CDR3 is 15 residues long. The CDR3 reads CASSFRGRLNYGYTF. CDR3 DNA sequence: TGTGCCAGCAGTTTCAGGGGGCGATTAAACTATGGCTACACCTTC.

The chain joins TRBV28 to TRBJ2-7; 8 bases are a match to TRBD1. With 5 bases clipped from V and 4 bases from J, the junction kept 7 bases outside the gene matches. The CDR3 sequence is 14 residues long. CDR1 is MDHEN and CDR2 is SYDVKM in the germline V gene. CDR3 amino acids: CASSLRQGRYEQYF. The CDR3 DNA follows: TGTGCCAGCAGTCTCCGACAGGGGAGGTACGAGCAGTACTTC.

The rearrangement joins TRBV19 to TRBJ2-3; D unclear. Between the trimmed V and J ends, which lost 4 bases and 4 bases, there was a span of 9 bases. Germline loops: CDR1 LNHDA, CDR2 SQIVND (reference sequence). CDR3 size: 13 residues. CDR3 residues: CASSTLVSDTQYF. The CDR3 region has the DNA TGTGCCAGTAGTACCCTAGTTTCAGATACGCAGTATTTT.

The rearrangement uses TRBV7-3 and TRBJ1-6, with TRBD1 identical over 7 bases. V was clipped by 5 bases and J by 9 bases; unmatched bases: 7. The CDR3 sequence is 14 residues long. CDR1 and CDR2 from the germline V gene are SGHTA and FQGTGA. The CDR3 region has the DNA TGTGCCAGCAGCCAGACAGGGAGCAGTTCACCCCTCCACTTT. Amino acids: CASSQTGSSSPLHF.

This chain uses TRBV10-1 with TRBJ1-1, with D tentatively TRBD1 (5 bases). Germline loops: CDR1 WNHNN, CDR2 SYGVQD (reference sequence). Trimming pared 2 bases from V and 4 bases from J, leaving 11 bases between. The CDR3 is 14 residues long. CDR3 sequence reads: CASSEGGFGTEAFF. The DNA for the CDR3 is TGCGCCAGCAGTGAGGGGGGGTTCGGCACTGAAGCTTTCTTT.

The rearrangement joins TRBV30 to TRBJ1-6; D gene uncertain. V was clipped by 4 bases and J by 7 bases, with 17 bases between them. The CDR3 runs to 15 residues. Germline V gene lookup returns CDR1 GTSNPN and CDR2 SVGIG (reference sequence). The CDR3 nucleotides read TGTGCCTGGACCCCAATGGGTATCAGGAATTCACCCCTCCACTTT. It translates to CAWTPMGIRNSPLHF.

The chain has TRBV7-2 and TRBJ2-3; 9 nucleotides agree with TRBD2. J was trimmed by 1 base and V by 0 bases; bases with no gene match: 2. CDR1 SGHTA and CDR2 FQGNSA come from the germline V gene. CDR3 length equals 16 residues. This CDR3 reads CASSLAAGGRTDTQYF. In nucleotides, the CDR3 is TGTGCCAGCAGCTTAGCGGCGGGGGGGCGCACAGATACGCAGTATTTT.

This clone has just a few counts. This rearrangement joins TRBV5-6 to TRBJ1-5; weak D call: TRBD1 (5 bases). V was clipped by 1 base and J by 11 bases, with 16 bases between them. The CDR3 is made up of 14 amino acids. Germline CDR1 SGHDT, CDR2 YYEEEE. CDR3 DNA sequence: TGTGCCAGCAGCTTGTGGGGGGGAAAAACTTCCCAGCATTTT. As protein: CASSLWGGKTSQHF.